Listed below are T cell receptor beta chains from one sample, sequenced in a study of identical twins. Using its own MiXCR run on the 5' RACE reads, TCRdb lists one record per CDR3 protein. The sample records approximately 590,000 distinct CDR3 sequences, 9.6% being singletons. These data are also associated with another study on yellow fever vaccine responses in identical twins.

Sequences were obtained from PBMCs. The receptors stem from a woman under 30 in good health. The CDR3 runs from the conserved cysteine through the conserved F or W. D genes are given only for firm matches. Some rows have no size entry. The others give once, few or many, or a class for an expanded clone.

>few|TRBD1|TRBV3-1|TRBJ1-6
TGTGCCAGCAGCCGTCGGGACAGTAATTCACCCCTCCACTTT
CASSRRDSNSPLHF
>many|-|TRBV9|TRBJ2-7
TGTGCCAGCAGCGTAGTACCCGCCAGGGTTTCACTCGAGCAGTACTTC
CASSVVPARVSLEQYF
>few|TRBD1|TRBV7-3|TRBJ2-3
TGTGCCAGCAGCTCCGGGACAGGGGGCGTGCGCACAGATACGCAGTATTTT
CASSSGTGGVRTDTQYF
>many|-|TRBV6-4|TRBJ2-1
TGTGCCAGCAGCCCGACAGGGACTGCCAATGAGCAGTTCTTC
CASSPTGTANEQFF
>-|TRBD1|TRBV5-1|TRBJ1-2
TGCGCCAGCAGCTGGGGAGGGACAGCCACCGAGGGTTACACCTTC
CASSWGGTATEGYTF
>-|TRBD1|TRBV7-2|TRBJ2-3
TGTGCCAGCAGCCCGGGACGACAGGGGGCCACAGATACGCAGTATTTT
CASSPGRQGATDTQYF
>-|-|TRBV27|TRBJ2-5
TGTGCCAGCAGGTCCCCCTGGCGGGACCAAGAGACCCAGTACTTC
CASRSPWRDQETQYF
>few|TRBD1|TRBV20-1|TRBJ1-1
TGCAGTGCTGGAAGGGACAGTATCGGCTCTGAAGCTTTCTTT
CSAGRDSIGSEAFF
>-|-|TRBV3-1|TRBJ2-7
TGTGCCAGCAGCCGGACAGTAGCCTACGAGCAGTACTTC
CASSRTVAYEQYF
>few|-|TRBV15|TRBJ2-3
TGTGCCACCAGGTCCCCAGGCGCCACGAGCACAGATACGCAGTATTTT
CATRSPGATSTDTQYF
>few|TRBD2|TRBV20-1|TRBJ2-2
TGCAGTGCTAGTCGGACTAGCGGAACGAACACCGGGGAGCTGTTTTTT
CSASRTSGTNTGELFF
>-|TRBD1|TRBV5-1|TRBJ2-6
TGCGCCAGCAGCTTGGTGTCTAGGTGGACAGGGGGCTCTGGGGCCAACGTCCTGACTTTC
CASSLVSRWTGGSGANVLTF
>-|-|TRBV29-1|TRBJ2-7
TGCAGCGTTGAGAGGTTGGGGTCCTACGAGCAGTACTTC
CSVERLGSYEQYF
>-|TRBD2|TRBV3-1|TRBJ2-3
TGTGCCAGCAGCCACACCAGCGGGAGGGCCCCAGATACGCAGTATTTT
CASSHTSGRAPDTQYF
>few|TRBD2|TRBV28|TRBJ2-5
TGTGCCAGCAGCCAAAGGGAGGGGTCGGAGACCCAGTACTTC
CASSQREGSETQYF
>-|-|TRBV30|TRBJ2-5
TGTGCCTGGAGTACGAGCTACCAAGAGACCCAGTACTTC
CAWSTSYQETQYF
>few|TRBD2|TRBV18|TRBJ2-2
TGTGCCAGCTCACCAGCGTCTAGCGGGGGACGTACCGGGGAGCTGTTTTTT
CASSPASSGGRTGELFF
>few|TRBD1|TRBV6-5|TRBJ2-1
TGTGCCAGCGGCTACAGGGGAAATTCCTACAATGAGCAGTTCTTC
CASGYRGNSYNEQFF
>-|TRBD2|TRBV5-1|TRBJ2-1
TGCGCCAGCAGCCCTGCGGGACTAGCGGGCCCTCAGAATGAGCAGTTCTTC
CASSPAGLAGPQNEQFF
>many|-|TRBV13|TRBJ1-1
TGTGCCAGCAGCTCACACCTCAGAAAGGAGACTGAAGCTTTCTTT
CASSSHLRKETEAFF
>few|-|TRBV10-3|TRBJ2-2
TGTGCCATCACCCATTCCGACTCGGCCGGGGAGCTGTTTTTT
CAITHSDSAGELFF
>many|-|TRBV6-6|TRBJ2-1
TGTGCCAGCAGTTACGACAGTTTGACGGTGCAGTTCTTC
CASSYDSLTVQFF
>few|-|TRBV10-3|TRBJ2-5
TGTGCCATCAGCGACAGGCTTCAAGAGACCCAGTACTTC
CAISDRLQETQYF
>few|-|TRBV13|TRBJ2-1
TGTGCCAGCAGCTTAGGTGGGACAAAAGGGAATGAGCAGTTCTTC
CASSLGGTKGNEQFF
>few|TRBD2|TRBV5-5|TRBJ2-5
TGTGCCAGCAGCTTGGATGTGTTAGCGGGGGGACAGACCCAGTACTTC
CASSLDVLAGGQTQYF
>many|-|TRBV7-2|TRBJ2-3
TGTGCCAGCAGCTTAGTCGCCGGAGCTAGCACAGATACGCAGTATTTT
CASSLVAGASTDTQYF
>many|TRBD1|TRBV29-1|TRBJ2-1
TGCAGCGCCCGGACAGGTGTAGGGGTGCAGTTCTTC
CSARTGVGVQFF
>-|-|TRBV6-1|TRBJ2-7
TGTGCCAGCAGGAACAACAGGGTCGCGACCTACGAGCAGTACTTC
CASRNNRVATYEQYF
>few|TRBD1|TRBV12-5|TRBJ2-3
TGTGCTAGTGGTTTGGTTACAGGGGGCTCGGATACGCAGTATTTT
CASGLVTGGSDTQYF
>-|-|TRBV7-9|TRBJ2-3
TGTGCCAGCAGCTCAGCGGAGTACACAGATACGCAGTATTTT
CASSSAEYTDTQYF
>few|TRBD2|TRBV9|TRBJ2-1
TGTGCCAGCAGCGCCCGACTAGCGGGGGCCAATGAGCAGTTCTTC
CASSARLAGANEQFF
>-|-|TRBV7-9|TRBJ2-7
TGTGCCAGCAGCTTGGAAGGGTCGCCTAGCTACGAGCAGTACTTC
CASSLEGSPSYEQYF
>few|-|TRBV7-2|TRBJ1-1
TGTGCCAGCACCGTTACTTCAACAGGGTACGGCACTGAAGCTTTCTTT
CASTVTSTGYGTEAFF
>few|TRBD1|TRBV29-1|TRBJ2-1
TGCAGCGTTGACGGGACAGGGGCTACCTACAATGAGCAGTTCTTC
CSVDGTGATYNEQFF
>-|-|TRBV30|TRBJ1-1
TGTGCCTGGAGTTGGGAGGGGGTAACCACTGAAGCTTTCTTT
CAWSWEGVTTEAFF
>many|-|TRBV3-1|TRBJ2-1
TGTGCCAGCAGCCCTATTCCCCCGGGGGCGTTATACAATGAGCAGTTCTTC
CASSPIPPGALYNEQFF
>-|-|TRBV4-1|TRBJ2-3
TGCGCCAGCAGTCACCCCAGGACAGCTACAGATACGCAGTATTTT
CASSHPRTATDTQYF
>few|TRBD2|TRBV27|TRBJ2-7
TGTGCCAGCAGTGACGCGGGGGTCTCCTACGAGCAGTACTTC
CASSDAGVSYEQYF
>few|-|TRBV15|TRBJ2-2
-
CATTVSPEAGELFFF
>many|-|TRBV20-1|TRBJ2-7
TGCAGTGCTAGGCCGGGACATCAATACGAGCAGTACTTC
CSARPGHQYEQYF
>few|-|TRBV10-3|TRBJ2-3
TGTGCCATCACTCAGGGCCTTGGGGTCGCAGATACGCAGTATTTT
CAITQGLGVADTQYF
>few|-|TRBV29-1|TRBJ1-1
TGCAGCGTTGCGAACACTGAAGCTTTCTTT
CSVANTEAFF
>-|-|TRBV7-6|TRBJ1-4
TGTGCCAGCAGCTTAGGGGTTCGAGAAAAACTGTTTTTT
CASSLGVREKLFF
>few|TRBD2|TRBV7-6|TRBJ2-3
TGTGCCAGCAGCCCCGAGCTCGAACTAGCGGACCGCTCGATCGATACGCAGTATTTT
CASSPELELADRSIDTQYF
>few|TRBD2|TRBV20-1|TRBJ2-7
TGCAGTGCTAGTCAACTAGCGGTTCCCTACGAGCAGTACTTC
CSASQLAVPYEQYF
>-|TRBD2|TRBV20-1|TRBJ2-3
TGCAGTGCCATCGGACTAGCGGGAGGAGTAACAGATACGCAGTATTTT
CSAIGLAGGVTDTQYF
>many|-|TRBV5-1|TRBJ2-7
TGCGCCAGCAGCTTGGGGACAGATACAGGAAAGCAGTACTTC
CASSLGTDTGKQYF
>few|-|TRBV7-9|TRBJ2-3
TGTGCCAGCAGCTTATTATCGGGTCTGAGCACAGATACGCAGTATTTT
CASSLLSGLSTDTQYF
>many|-|TRBV15|TRBJ2-7
TGTGCCACCAGCATGGGATGGGGCTTCGGATCCTACGAGCAGTACTTC
CATSMGWGFGSYEQYF
>-|TRBD2|TRBV27|TRBJ2-7
TGTGCCAGCAGTTCTACTAGCGGGCTGAATTCCTACGAGCAGTACTTC
CASSSTSGLNSYEQYF
>many|-|TRBV12-3/TRBV12-4|TRBJ2-2
TGTGCCAGCAGTTTTATGATCCGTAACCTCCGATCCGGGGAGCTGTTTTTT
CASSFMIRNLRSGELFF
>many|TRBD1|TRBV12-3/TRBV12-4|TRBJ1-1
TGCGCCAGCAGCTTGGGACAGGGAGCTGAAGCTTTCTTT
CASSLGQGAEAFF
>-|TRBD2|TRBV20-1|TRBJ2-3
TGCAGTGCTAGCCCGGGCGGAGCGGGGGAAACAGATACGCAGTATTTT
CSASPGGAGETDTQYF
>-|TRBD1|TRBV20-1|TRBJ2-1
TGCAGTGCGATCAGTAGGGACAGGGTGAGCAATGAGCAGTTCTTC
CSAISRDRVSNEQFF
>-|TRBD2|TRBV7-9|TRBJ2-1
TGTGCCAGCAGCCCACGGGAGGGAACTACAATGCAGCAGTTCTTC
CASSPREGTTMQQFF